A single sample gave rise to the 11 T cell receptor beta chains below, sequenced in a study of T-cell reconstitution after alpha-beta-depleted transplantation in children. Researchers prepared the TCRbeta library using unique molecular identifiers, the study reports. TCRdb independently ran MiXCR on the PCR reads; one entry per CDR3 protein. This sample has some 190,000 distinct CDR3 sequences, with around 10% found just once. The sequenced sample was PBMCs, obtained before TCRalphabeta/CD19-depleted stem cell transplant. These receptors came from a boy aged 2 to 10 with acute myeloid leukemia, due to receive a stem cell transplant.

This clonotype was seen a handful of times. One junction end does not reproduce the germline sequence, and a read error may be involved. The CDR3 DNA follows: TGTGCCAGCAGCTTAGGGGGAGCTAACTATGGCGACACCTTC. Its protein is CASSLGGANYGDTF. The gene calls are TRBV7-6 and TRBJ1-2; no firm D call. The CDR3 runs to 14 residues. CDR1 SGHVS and CDR2 FNYEAQ come from the germline V gene.

This clonotype was observed many times. This chain connects TRBV27 to TRBJ1-4; 10 bases fit TRBD1. CDR3 size: 15 residues. CDR1 and CDR2 from the germline V gene are MNHEY and SMNVEV (reference sequence). With 7 bases clipped from V and 9 bases from J, the junction kept 11 bases outside the gene matches. The CDR3 sequence: CASTSGGQGMKKLFF. The CDR3 region has the DNA TGTGCCAGCACCTCCGGGGGACAGGGGATGAAAAAACTGTTTTTT.

The sample holds many counts of this clonotype. The chain carries TRBV27 and TRBJ1-1, with D maybe TRBD1 (5 bases). This CDR3 has 14 amino acids. The V gene lost 3 bases and the J gene lost 0 bases, with 8 bases spanning the gap. The germline CDR1 and CDR2 sequences are MNHEY and SMNVEV (reference sequence). CDR3 amino acids: CASSLTVMNTEAFF. The CDR3 DNA is TGTGCCAGCAGTTTGACAGTTATGAACACTGAAGCTTTCTTT.

The table lists this clonotype with many counts. This chain connects TRBV20-1 to TRBJ1-1; D gene uncertain. This CDR3 region has 14 residues. Deletions cut 0 bases from V and 3 bases from J, with 11 bases between. Per germline, CDR1 DFQATT and CDR2 SNEGSKA (reference sequence). CDR3 amino acids: CSARDGDIYTEAFF. The CDR3 region has the DNA TGCAGTGCTAGAGATGGAGATATATACACTGAAGCTTTCTTT.

This clonotype was detected many times. The chain has TRBV10-3 and TRBJ2-5; D may correspond to TRBD1 or TRBD2 (7 bases each). This CDR3 region has 15 residues. V lost 3 bases and J lost 2, with 13 bases in between. Per germline, CDR1 ENHRY and CDR2 SYGVKD. CDR3 DNA sequence: TGTGCCATCAGTGAAACTCAGGGGGGGCAAGAGACCCAGTACTTC. The encoded protein is CAISETQGGQETQYF.

This clonotype was seen many times. The chain is built from TRBV20-1 and TRBJ2-4; D not resolved. V lost 6 bases, J lost 1 base, and 13 bases lay in between. Germline loops: CDR1 DFQATT, CDR2 SNEGSKA (reference sequence). CDR3 size: 14 residues. The CDR3 DNA reads TGCAGTGCCATGGGCGATCCCGCCAAAAACATTCAGTACTTC. This encodes CSAMGDPAKNIQYF.

This clonotype has at least ten counts. The rearrangement uses TRBV5-4 and TRBJ1-2, with unresolved D. Trimming took 4 bases from V and 2 from J, leaving 12 bases between them. Germline V lookup: CDR1 SGHNT, CDR2 YYREEE (reference sequence). This CDR3 has 14 residues. CDR3 coding DNA: TGTGCCAGCAGCCTTGTAGCAGAGAACTATGGCTACACCTTC. This sequence encodes CASSLVAENYGYTF.

This clonotype has a count of ten or more. V and J are TRBV5-1 and TRBJ2-1; 8 bases match TRBD2. CDR3 length: 20 residues. In germline, CDR1 is SGHRS, CDR2 YFSETQ. V lost 4 bases, J lost 4 bases, and 22 bases stayed unmatched. CDR3 in amino acids: CASSPYPVGQDSGGYNEQFF. CDR3 DNA sequence: TGCGCCAGCAGCCCGTATCCCGTCGGCCAAGATTCGGGAGGGTACAATGAGCAGTTCTTC.

At least ten counts were recorded for this clonotype. The chain couples TRBV9 to TRBJ2-2; D not resolved. Trimming removed 0 bases at V and 0 bases at J, with 12 bases between. Per germline, CDR1 SGDLS and CDR2 YYNGEE. This CDR3 region has 17 residues. CDR3 DNA: TGTGCCAGCAGCGTAGGTGTACAGCTTACGAACACCGGGGAGCTGTTTTTT. It is translated as CASSVGVQLTNTGELFF.

This chain joins TRBV7-9 and TRBJ1-1, with 8 bases that match TRBD1. The CDR3 contains 14 residues. Germline values: CDR1 SEHNR, CDR2 FQNEAQ (reference sequence). Losses at the gene ends were 5 bases for V and 1 base for J; bases not matched to a gene: 3. The chain's CDR3 is CASSKGTGNTEAFF. The CDR3 DNA follows: TGTGCCAGCAGCAAGGGGACAGGGAACACTGAAGCTTTCTTT.

This clonotype has ten or more counts. V is TRBV3-1 and J is TRBJ2-1; 12 positions agree with TRBD2. Germline loops: CDR1 LGHDT, CDR2 YNNKEL (reference sequence). There are 15 residues in the CDR3. J was trimmed by 7 bases and V by 3 bases; bases with no gene match: 4. CDR3 nucleotides: TGTGCCAGCAGCCATCTAGCGGGAGGGAAGAATGAGCAGTTCTTC. Protein sequence: CASSHLAGGKNEQFF.